Each of the 3 T cell receptor beta chains below was sequenced from the same sample in a study of blood T cell repertoires in COVID-19. The repertoire was sequenced with immunoSEQ multiplex PCR; TCRdb's copy has only in-frame clones and lacks some. Of approximately 98,000 clones in the sample, approximately 81% were seen once. The sample taken for sequencing was peripheral blood. All receptors derive from an elderly woman with acute or convalescent COVID-19.

The chain carries TRBV4-1 and TRBJ2-3; 14 bases map to TRBD2. The CDR3 extends over 16 amino acids. Per germline, CDR1 MGHRA and CDR2 YSYEKL. The J segment lost 10 bases and the V segment lost 3 bases, leaving 9 bases of the junction unmatched. The CDR3 here is CASSHRLAGGPRSQYF. The CDR3 DNA is TGCGCCAGCAGCCACCGACTAGCGGGGGGGCCGAGGTCGCAGTATTTT.

The rearrangement links TRBV28 to TRBJ2-3; 8 bases map to TRBD1. Germline V gives CDR1 MDHEN, CDR2 SYDVKM. The CDR3 has 15 residues. J was trimmed by 2 bases and V by 5 bases; bases with no gene match: 6. CDR3 protein: CASSTLDRVTDTQYF. Written as DNA, the CDR3 is TGTGCCAGCAGTACCCTGGACAGGGTCACAGATACGCAGTATTTT.

The rearrangement joins TRBV7-7 to TRBJ2-1, with 9 nucleotides matching TRBD1. Trimming removed 1 base from V and 5 bases from J; junction bases left unmatched: 9. The CDR3 runs 17 residues. Germline loops: CDR1 SSHAT, CDR2 FNYEAQ (reference sequence). The chain's CDR3 is CASSLGLQGAGDNEQFF. CDR3 nucleotide sequence: TGTGCCAGCAGCTTAGGATTACAGGGGGCCGGCGACAATGAGCAGTTCTTC.